A selection of T cell receptor beta chains follows, all from one sample in a study of OX40 agonist ivuxolimab in advanced cancers. Method: immunoSEQ multiplex PCR; TCRdb's copy keeps in-frame clones and lacks some. Among some 44,000 clones listed, approximately 86% were seen once. The starting material was CD4+ or CD8+ T cells sorted from blood, obtained in a trial of the OX40 agonist ivuxolimab. All receptors come from an adult with an advanced solid tumor such as melanoma, head and neck, liver or kidney cancer. Both conserved end residues are part of each CDR3. Each record gives: J gene, D gene, V gene, clone size, CDR3 DNA, CDR3 protein. A D gene is named only where the DNA matches it firmly. Expanded clones are given a class, and other clones once, few, many or no size at all.

TRBJ1-5 - TRBV28 - TGTGCCAGCAGTATTCCCGGGGCCTCGGGCAATCAGCCCCAGCATTTT CASSIPGASGNQPQHF
TRBJ2-3 - TRBV6-4 - TGTGCCAGCAGTGACCCCACGCAGGGAATGGGTACGCAGTATTTT CASSDPTQGMGTQYF
TRBJ1-2 - TRBV29-1 - TGCAGCGTTGAGGGGGTTCAGGGCTACACCTTC CSVEGVQGYTF
TRBJ1-2 TRBD1 TRBV23-1 - TGCGCCAGCAGTCAACGTCCCGGGACAGGGCTGGGGGGATATGGCTACACCTTC CASSQRPGTGLGGYGYTF
TRBJ2-7 TRBD1 TRBV4-1 - TGCGCCAGCAGCCAAGAAGGGCAGGGGGCTATTTACGAGCAGTACTTC CASSQEGQGAIYEQYF
TRBJ2-2 TRBD1 TRBV19 - TGTGCCAGTAGTCCACGGACAGGGAGAGGAACCGGGGAGCTGTTTTTT CASSPRTGRGTGELFF
TRBJ2-6 - TRBV27 - TGTGCCAGCAGTTCTGAGGGTCACCCTGGGGCCAACGTCCTGACTTTC CASSSEGHPGANVLTF
TRBJ1-2 - TRBV19 - TGTGCCATTACCGACAGGACCAAGAACTATGGCTACACCTTC CAITDRTKNYGYTF
TRBJ2-3 - TRBV5-1 - TGCGCCAGCAGCTTGTTAGGGTCGGAAGATACGCAGTATTTT CASSLLGSEDTQYF
TRBJ2-5 TRBD2 TRBV14 - TGTGCCAGCAGCCAGTCTAGCGGGAGTAAGACCCAGTACTTC CASSQSSGSKTQYF
TRBJ1-1 - TRBV2 once TGTGCCAGCAGGGGAAGGGGTATGAACACTGAAGCTTTCTTT CASRGRGMNTEAFF
TRBJ2-5 - TRBV18 medium-sized TGTGCCAGCTCACCTCAAGAGACCCAGTACTTC CASSPQETQYF
TRBJ2-2 - TRBV9 - TGTGCCAGCAGCGTAGGGTGGACCGGGGAGCTGTTTTTT CASSVGWTGELFF
TRBJ2-2 - TRBV12-2 - TGTGCAAGTCGCTTCCAATTCAACACTAGCGGCGCGAACACCGGGGAGCTGTTTTTT CASRFQFNTSGANTGELFF
TRBJ2-7 - TRBV4-1 - TGCGCCAGCAGTTCCCTCAGTCGCGAGCAGTACTTC CASSSLSREQYF
TRBJ1-3 - TRBV6-4 - TGTGCCAGCAGCGGGCGGGACGCCCTATCTGGAAACACCATATATTTT CASSGRDALSGNTIYF
TRBJ2-7 - TRBV2 - TGTGCCAGCAGTGACGGCGGCAGGGGAGGCGAGCAGTACTTC CASSDGGRGGEQYF
TRBJ2-7 - TRBV27 - TGTGCCAGCAGGGGAGGTTACTACGAGCAGTACTTC CASRGGYYEQYF
TRBJ1-1 - TRBV10-3 - TGTGCCATCAGTGGCCTGCAGGGTGGGAACACTGAAGCTTTCTTT CAISGLQGGNTEAFF
TRBJ1-1 - TRBV7-9 - TGTGCCAGCAGCTTAGTTGAGGACATGAACACTGAAGCTTTCTTT CASSLVEDMNTEAFF
TRBJ2-2 TRBD2 TRBV4-1 - TGCGCCAGCAGCCAAGACGATAAGCGGGGGGGCCCGAACACCGGGGAGCTGTTTTTT CASSQDDKRGGPNTGELFF
TRBJ2-3 - TRBV11-3 - TGTGCCAGCAGCTTAGGTGGGGACACAGATACGCAGTATTTT CASSLGGDTDTQYF
TRBJ2-3 - TRBV7-3 - TGTGCCAGCAGCCCCAGGGGAGATGGCACAGATACGCAGTATTTT CASSPRGDGTDTQYF
TRBJ2-7 - TRBV7-9 - TGTGCCAGCAGCTTACTTGGCAGCTACGAGCAGTACTTC CASSLLGSYEQYF
TRBJ1-2 TRBD1 TRBV28 - TGTGCCAGCAGCGCCGGGACAGGGAACTATGGCTACACCTTC CASSAGTGNYGYTF
TRBJ1-6 TRBD1 TRBV2 - TGTGCCAGCAGTCAGGGGGCTCGCTCACCCCTCCACTTT CASSQGARSPLHF
TRBJ1-1 - TRBV9 once TGTGCCAGCAGCCGGGGGGGCTGGAACACTGAAGCTTTCTTT CASSRGGWNTEAFF
TRBJ1-2 TRBD1 TRBV5-5 - TGTGCCAGCAGCCTAGGACAGGGGCAAGCTAACTATGGCTACACCTTC CASSLGQGQANYGYTF
TRBJ1-6 TRBD1 TRBV4-1 - TGCGCCAGCAGCCAGGCGGGACAGCAAAATTCACCCCTCCACTTT CASSQAGQQNSPLHF
TRBJ2-3 - TRBV6-6 - TGTGCCAGCAGCCCGGCCCAGATGGATACGCAGTATTTT CASSPAQMDTQYF
TRBJ2-5 - TRBV6-6 - TGTGCCAGCAGTTACTCGGGAGGACTGGAGACCCAGTACTTC CASSYSGGLETQYF
TRBJ1-5 - TRBV11-2 - TGTGCCAGCAGCAAGGGGGACGTTCAGCCCCAGCATTTT CASSKGDVQPQHF
TRBJ2-7 TRBD1 TRBV13 once TGTGCCAGCAGCCCGACTCGAACAGGGGCCTACGAGCAGTACTTC CASSPTRTGAYEQYF
TRBJ1-2 TRBD1 TRBV4-1 - TGCGCCAGCAGCCAAGACATGCGACAGGGGAAGGGCTACACCTTC CASSQDMRQGKGYTF
TRBJ2-7 TRBD2 TRBV6-1 - TGTGCCATCGCTCGGACTAGTGGGCGCGAGCAGTACTTC CAIARTSGREQYF
TRBJ2-4 - TRBV10-3 - TGTGCCATCAGTGTTACGGGGGCGGACATTCAGTACTTC CAISVTGADIQYF
TRBJ1-6 - TRBV19 - TGTGCCAGTAGTATAACCGGGGGCAATTCACCCCTCCACTTT CASSITGGNSPLHF
TRBJ2-5 - TRBV5-4 once TGTGCCAGCAGCTTAACCGCCCGGCGGGTCCAAGAGACCCAGTACTTC CASSLTARRVQETQYF
TRBJ1-2 - TRBV19 - TGTGCCACCAGATCCAGATCCACTAACTATGGCTACACCTTC CATRSRSTNYGYTF
TRBJ2-1 TRBD2 TRBV29-1 - TGCAGCGTTGTAGGTAGCGGGGGCACCTACAATGAGCAGTTCTTC CSVVGSGGTYNEQFF
TRBJ2-2 - TRBV28 - TGTGCCAGCGGCCGCTCCGGGGAGCTGTTTTTT CASGRSGELFF
TRBJ2-3 TRBD2 TRBV10-1 - TGCGCCAGCAGTGAGGTGGCGGGAGCTGTTCGAGATACGCAGTATTTT CASSEVAGAVRDTQYF
TRBJ1-2 - TRBV11-2 few TGTGCCAGCAGCTTACGAGAAGGCTACACCTTC CASSLREGYTF
TRBJ2-2 - TRBV10-1 - TGCGCCAGCAGTGACAATAACGGGGAGCTGTTTTTT CASSDNNGELFF
TRBJ2-3 - TRBV29-1 - TGCAGCGTTGAAGGGCCAGGGAGCACAGATACGCAGTATTTT CSVEGPGSTDTQYF
TRBJ1-5 - TRBV30 once TGTGCCTGGAGTGGGGGAGCGGAGCCCCAGCATTTT CAWSGGAEPQHF